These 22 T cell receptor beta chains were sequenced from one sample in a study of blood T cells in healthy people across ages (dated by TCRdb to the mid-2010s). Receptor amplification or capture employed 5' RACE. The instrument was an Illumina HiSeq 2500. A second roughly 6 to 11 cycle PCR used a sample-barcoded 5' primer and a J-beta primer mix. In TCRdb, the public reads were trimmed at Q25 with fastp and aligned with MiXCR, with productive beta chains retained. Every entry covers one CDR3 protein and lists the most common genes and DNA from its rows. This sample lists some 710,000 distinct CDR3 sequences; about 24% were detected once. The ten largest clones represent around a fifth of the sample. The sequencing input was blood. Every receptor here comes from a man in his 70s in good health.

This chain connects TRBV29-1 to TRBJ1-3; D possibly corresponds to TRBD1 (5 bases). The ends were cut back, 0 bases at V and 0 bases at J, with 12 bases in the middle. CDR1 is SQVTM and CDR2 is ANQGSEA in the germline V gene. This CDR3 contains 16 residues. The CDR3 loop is CSVEDSYRNSGNTIYF. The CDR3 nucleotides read TGCAGCGTTGAAGACTCGTACAGGAACTCTGGAAACACCATATATTTT.

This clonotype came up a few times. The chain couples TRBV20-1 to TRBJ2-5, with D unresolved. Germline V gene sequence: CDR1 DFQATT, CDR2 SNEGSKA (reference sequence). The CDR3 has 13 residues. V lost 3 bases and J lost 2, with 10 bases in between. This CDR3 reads CSARKQPQETQYF. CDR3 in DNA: TGCAGTGCTAGGAAACAGCCACAAGAGACCCAGTACTTC.

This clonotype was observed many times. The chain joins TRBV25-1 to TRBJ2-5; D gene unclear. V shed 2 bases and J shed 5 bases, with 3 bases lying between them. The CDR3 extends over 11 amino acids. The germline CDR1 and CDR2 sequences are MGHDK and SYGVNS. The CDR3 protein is CASSELETQYF. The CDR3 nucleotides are TGTGCCAGCAGTGAACTCGAGACCCAGTACTTC.

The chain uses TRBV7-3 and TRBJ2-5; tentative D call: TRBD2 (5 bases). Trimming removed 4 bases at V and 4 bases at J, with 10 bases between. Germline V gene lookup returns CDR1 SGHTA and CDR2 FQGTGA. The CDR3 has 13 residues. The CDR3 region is CASSSTMTETQYF. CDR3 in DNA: TGTGCCAGCAGCTCGACTATGACAGAGACCCAGTACTTC.

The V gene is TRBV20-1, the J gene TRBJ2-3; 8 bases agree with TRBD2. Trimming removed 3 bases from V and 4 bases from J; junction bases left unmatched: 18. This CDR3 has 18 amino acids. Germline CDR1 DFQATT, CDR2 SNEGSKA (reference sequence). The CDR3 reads CSASPGGAGALWADTQYF. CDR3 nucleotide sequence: TGCAGTGCTAGTCCGGGGGGGGCGGGAGCCCTATGGGCAGATACGCAGTATTTT.

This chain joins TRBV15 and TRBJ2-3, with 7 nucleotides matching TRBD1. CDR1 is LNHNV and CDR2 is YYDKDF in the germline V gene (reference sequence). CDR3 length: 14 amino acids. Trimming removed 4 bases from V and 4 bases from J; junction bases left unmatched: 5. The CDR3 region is CATSTHRGADTQYF. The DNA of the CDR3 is TGTGCCACCAGCACCCACAGGGGAGCAGATACGCAGTATTTT. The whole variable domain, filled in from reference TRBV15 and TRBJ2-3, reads DAMVIQNPRYQVTQFGKPVTLSCSQTLNHNVMYWYQQKSSQAPKLLFHYYDKDFNNEADTPDNFQSRRPNTSFCFLDIRSPGLGDTAMYLCATSTHRGADTQYFGPGTRLTVL.

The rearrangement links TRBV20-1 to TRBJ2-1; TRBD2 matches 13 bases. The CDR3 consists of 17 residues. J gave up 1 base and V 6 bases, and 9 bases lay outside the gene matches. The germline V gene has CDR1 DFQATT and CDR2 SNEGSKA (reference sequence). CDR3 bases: TGCAGTGCCCCGGGACTAGCGGGAAGAAGGTCCTACAATGAGCAGTTCTTC. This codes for CSAPGLAGRRSYNEQFF.

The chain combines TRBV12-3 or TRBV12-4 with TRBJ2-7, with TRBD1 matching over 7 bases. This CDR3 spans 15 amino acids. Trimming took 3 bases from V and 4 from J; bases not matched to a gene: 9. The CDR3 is CASSLSQGQSYEQYF. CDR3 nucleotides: TGTGCCAGCAGTTTGTCACAGGGACAGTCATACGAGCAGTACTTC.

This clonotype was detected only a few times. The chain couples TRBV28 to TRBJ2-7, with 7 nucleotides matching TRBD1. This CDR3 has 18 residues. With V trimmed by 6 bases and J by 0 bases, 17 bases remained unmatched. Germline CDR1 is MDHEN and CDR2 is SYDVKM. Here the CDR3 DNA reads TGTGCCAGCAGCCCACAGGGGATAGGTAGCGCCCGCTCCTACGAGCAGTACTTC. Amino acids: CASSPQGIGSARSYEQYF.

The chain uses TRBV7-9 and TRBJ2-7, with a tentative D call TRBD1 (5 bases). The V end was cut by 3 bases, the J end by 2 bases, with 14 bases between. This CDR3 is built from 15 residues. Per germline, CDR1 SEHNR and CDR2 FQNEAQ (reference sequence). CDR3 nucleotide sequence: TGTGCCAGCAGCTTTGTCCAGGGAATAGCCTACGAGCAGTACTTC. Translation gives CASSFVQGIAYEQYF.

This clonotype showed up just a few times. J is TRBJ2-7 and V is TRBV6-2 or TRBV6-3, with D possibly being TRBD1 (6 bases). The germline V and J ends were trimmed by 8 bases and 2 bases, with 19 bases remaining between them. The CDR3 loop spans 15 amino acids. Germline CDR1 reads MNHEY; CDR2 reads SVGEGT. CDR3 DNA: TGTGCCAGCGGGCACTCAGGGGCTTATCCCTACGAGCAGTACTTC. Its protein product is CASGHSGAYPYEQYF.

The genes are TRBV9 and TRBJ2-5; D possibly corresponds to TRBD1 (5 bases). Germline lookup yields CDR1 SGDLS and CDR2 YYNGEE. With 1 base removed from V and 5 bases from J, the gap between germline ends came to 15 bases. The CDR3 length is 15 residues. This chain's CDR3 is CASSVSTTSGETQYF. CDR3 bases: TGTGCCAGCAGCGTATCCACCACCTCAGGGGAGACCCAGTACTTC. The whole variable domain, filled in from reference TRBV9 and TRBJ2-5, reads DSGVTQTPKHLITATGQRVTLRCSPRSGDLSVYWYQQSLDQGLQFLIQYYNGEERAKGNILERFSAQQFPDLHSELNLSSLELGDSALYFCASSVSTTSGETQYFGPGTRLLVL.

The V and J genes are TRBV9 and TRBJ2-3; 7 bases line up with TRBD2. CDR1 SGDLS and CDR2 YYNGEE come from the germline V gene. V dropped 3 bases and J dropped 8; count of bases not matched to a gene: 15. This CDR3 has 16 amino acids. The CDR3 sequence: CASSERLALRASTQYF. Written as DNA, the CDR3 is TGTGCCAGCAGCGAGAGACTAGCCCTCAGGGCGAGTACGCAGTATTTT.

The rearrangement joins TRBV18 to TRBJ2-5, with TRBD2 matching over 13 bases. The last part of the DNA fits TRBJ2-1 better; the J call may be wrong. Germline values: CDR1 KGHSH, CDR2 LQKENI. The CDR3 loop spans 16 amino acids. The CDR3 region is CASSPRLAGGIDEQFF. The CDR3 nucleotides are TGTGCCAGCTCACCAAGACTAGCGGGGGGAATCGATGAGCAGTTCTTC.

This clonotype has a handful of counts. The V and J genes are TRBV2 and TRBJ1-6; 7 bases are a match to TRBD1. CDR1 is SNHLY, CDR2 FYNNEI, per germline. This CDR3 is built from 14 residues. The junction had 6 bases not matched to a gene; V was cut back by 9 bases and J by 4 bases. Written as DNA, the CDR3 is TGTGCCAGAACCAAACAGGGGTATAATTCACCCCTCCACTTT. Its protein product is CARTKQGYNSPLHF.

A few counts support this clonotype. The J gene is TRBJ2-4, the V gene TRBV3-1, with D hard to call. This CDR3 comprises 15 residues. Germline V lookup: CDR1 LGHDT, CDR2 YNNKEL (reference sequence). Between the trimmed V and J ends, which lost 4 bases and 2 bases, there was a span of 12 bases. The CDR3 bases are TGTGCCAGCAGCCCGATAGGCACTACCAAAAACATTCAGTACTTC. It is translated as CASSPIGTTKNIQYF.

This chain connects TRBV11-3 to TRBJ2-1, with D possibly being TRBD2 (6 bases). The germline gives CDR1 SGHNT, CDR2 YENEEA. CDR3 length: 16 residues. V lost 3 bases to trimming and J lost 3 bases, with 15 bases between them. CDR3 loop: CASSLGGRGYYNEQFF. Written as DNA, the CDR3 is TGTGCCAGCAGCTTGGGCGGGCGGGGCTACTACAATGAGCAGTTCTTC.

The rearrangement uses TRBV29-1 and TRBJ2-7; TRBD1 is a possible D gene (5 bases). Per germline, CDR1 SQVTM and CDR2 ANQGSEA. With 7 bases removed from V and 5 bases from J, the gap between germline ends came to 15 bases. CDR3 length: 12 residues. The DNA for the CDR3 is TGCAGCGCCGGGCAGGGTCCAAACGAGCAGTACGTC. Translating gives CSAGQGPNEQYV.

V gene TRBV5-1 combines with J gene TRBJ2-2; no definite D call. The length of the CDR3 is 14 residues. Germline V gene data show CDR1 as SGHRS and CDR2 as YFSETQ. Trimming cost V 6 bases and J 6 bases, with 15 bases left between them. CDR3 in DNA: TGCGCCAGCATCCCCCTTGGAAGTGCCGGGGAGCTGTTTTTT. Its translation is CASIPLGSAGELFF. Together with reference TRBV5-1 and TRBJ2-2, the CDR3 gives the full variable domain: KAGVTQTPRYLIKTRGQQVTLSCSPISGHRSVSWYQQTPGQGLQFLFEYFSETQRNKGNFPGRFSGRQFSNSRSEMNVSTLELGDSALYLCASIPLGSAGELFFGEGSRLTVL.

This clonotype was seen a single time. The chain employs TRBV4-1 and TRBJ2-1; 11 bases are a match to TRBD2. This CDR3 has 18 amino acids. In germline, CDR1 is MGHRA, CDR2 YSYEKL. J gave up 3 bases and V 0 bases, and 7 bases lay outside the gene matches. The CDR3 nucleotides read TGCGCCAGCAGCCAAGATGCGACTAGCGGGATCCACTACAATGAGCAGTTCTTC. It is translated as CASSQDATSGIHYNEQFF.

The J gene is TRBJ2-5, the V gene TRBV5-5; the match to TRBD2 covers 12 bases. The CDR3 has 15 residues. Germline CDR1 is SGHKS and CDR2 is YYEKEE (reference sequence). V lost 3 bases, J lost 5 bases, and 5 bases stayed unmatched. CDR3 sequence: CASSSRTSGKETQYF. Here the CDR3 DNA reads TGTGCCAGCAGCTCGAGGACTAGCGGGAAGGAGACCCAGTACTTC.

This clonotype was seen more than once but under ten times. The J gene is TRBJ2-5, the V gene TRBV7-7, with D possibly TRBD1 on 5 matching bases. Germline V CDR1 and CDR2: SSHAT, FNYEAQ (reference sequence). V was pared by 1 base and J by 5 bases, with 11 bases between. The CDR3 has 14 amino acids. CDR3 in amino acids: CASSLGGHMETQYF. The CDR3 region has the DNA TGTGCCAGCAGCTTAGGCGGACATATGGAGACCCAGTACTTC.